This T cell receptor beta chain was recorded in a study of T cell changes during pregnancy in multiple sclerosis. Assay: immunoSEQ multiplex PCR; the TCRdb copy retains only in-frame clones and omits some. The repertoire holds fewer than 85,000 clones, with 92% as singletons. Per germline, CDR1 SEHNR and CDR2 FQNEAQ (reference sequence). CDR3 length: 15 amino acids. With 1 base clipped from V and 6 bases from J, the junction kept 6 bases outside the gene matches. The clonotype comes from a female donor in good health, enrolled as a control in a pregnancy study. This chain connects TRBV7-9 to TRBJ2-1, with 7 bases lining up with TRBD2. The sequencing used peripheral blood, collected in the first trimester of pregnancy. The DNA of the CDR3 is TGTGCCAGCAGCTTAGGAGCGGGGTCCCTCAATGAGCAGTTCTTC. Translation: CASSLGAGSLNEQFF.